One and the same sample provided the 26 T cell receptor beta chains below, sequenced in a study of blood T cell repertoires in COVID-19. TCRdb's copy holds only in-frame clones and misses some; the assay was immunoSEQ multiplex PCR. The repertoire holds roughly 150,000 clones, with roughly 79% as singletons. Sequencing was carried out using peripheral blood. These receptors came from a man aged 50-60 years with active or convalescent COVID-19.

The CDR3 here is CASSSRDRGEKLFF. In DNA, the CDR3 is TGTGCCAGCAGCTCCCGGGACAGGGGTGAAAAACTGTTTTTT. This rearrangement joins TRBV5-4 to TRBJ1-4; 10 bases fit TRBD1. The trim removed 3 bases at V and 7 bases at J, leaving 3 bases unmatched. The CDR3 is made up of 14 amino acids. Germline V gene lookup returns CDR1 SGHNT and CDR2 YYREEE (reference sequence).

J is TRBJ1-2 and V is TRBV5-5; TRBD1 matches 9 bases. The CDR3 consists of 15 residues. V gave up 1 base and J gave up 8 bases; unmatched junction bases: 9. Per the germline V gene, CDR1 is SGHKS and CDR2 is YYEKEE (reference sequence). The CDR3 sequence: CASSLSLTGGDGYTF. The CDR3, as DNA: TGTGCCAGCAGCTTGAGCTTGACAGGGGGAGACGGCTACACCTTC.

The genes are TRBV7-2 and TRBJ2-3; D is possibly TRBD1 (8 bases). Trimming took off 5 bases at V and 3 bases at J, with 15 bases between the two ends. The CDR3 length is 15 residues. Per the germline V gene, CDR1 is SGHTA and CDR2 is FQGNSA. The DNA of the CDR3 is TGTGCCAGCAGCCCCCAACAGGGGGGGACAGATACGCAGTATTTT. As protein: CASSPQQGGTDTQYF. The full variable domain, in which reference TRBV7-2 and TRBJ2-3 provide the parts outside the CDR3, is GAGVSQSPSNKVTEKGKDVELRCDPISGHTALYWYRQSLGQGLEFLIYFQGNSAPDKSGLPSDRFSAERTGGSVSTLTIQRTQQEDSAVYLCASSPQQGGTDTQYFGPGTRLTVL.

In DNA, the CDR3 is TGTGCCATCAGTGAGTCGTTAATAGCGGGAGGGAACGAGCAGTACTTC. It translates to CAISESLIAGGNEQYF. The chain has TRBV10-3 and TRBJ2-7, with TRBD2 identical over 11 bases. Losses at the gene ends were 0 bases for V and 5 bases for J; bases not matched to a gene: 6. This CDR3 has 16 residues. Germline CDR1 reads ENHRY; CDR2 reads SYGVKD.

This rearrangement joins TRBV28 to TRBJ1-5, with 9 bases matching TRBD1. Per germline, CDR1 MDHEN and CDR2 SYDVKM. The CDR3 loop spans 14 amino acids. Trimming took 5 bases from V and 5 from J; bases not matched to a gene: 4. The DNA of the CDR3 is TGTGCCAGCAGTCCCGGGACAGGGCATCAGCCCCAGCATTTT. Its translation is CASSPGTGHQPQHF.

The rearrangement uses TRBV3-1 (or the pseudogene TRBV3-2) and TRBJ2-2; unclear D gene. Germline V gene data show CDR1 as LGHDT and CDR2 as YNNKEL (reference sequence). CDR3 length equals 15 residues. Trimming removed 0 bases from V and 5 bases from J, with 10 bases in between. CDR3 in DNA: TGTGCCAGCAGCCAAGATCCCGGGTGGACCGGGGAGCTGTTTTTT. Translating it yields CASSQDPGWTGELFF.

The chain couples TRBV3-1 (or the pseudogene TRBV3-2) to TRBJ2-7; a possible D gene is TRBD1 (5 bases). Looked up from germline, CDR1 is LGHDT and CDR2 is YNNKEL (reference sequence). The CDR3 extends over 14 amino acids. Trimming cost V 2 bases and J 0 bases, with 8 bases left between them. The CDR3 nucleotides read TGTGCCAGCAGCCAACAGGGCGTCTCCTACGAGCAGTACTTC. It yields the protein CASSQQGVSYEQYF.

The V and J genes are TRBV18 and TRBJ1-6; a possible D gene is TRBD1 (6 bases). V shed 3 bases and J shed 5 bases, with 11 bases lying between them. The CDR3 sequence is 15 residues long. Germline CDR1 reads KGHSH; CDR2 reads LQKENI. The CDR3 coding sequence is TGTGCCAGCTCACCCCCGGACAGTAATAATTCACCCCTCCACTTT. Its protein is CASSPPDSNNSPLHF.

The chain joins TRBV9 to TRBJ1-1; perhaps TRBD1 as D (5 bases). Germline V gene sequence: CDR1 SGDLS, CDR2 YYNGEE. Trimming shortened V by 0 bases and J by 10 bases, and 19 bases separated the two germline ends. The CDR3 covers 15 residues. The CDR3 coding sequence is TGTGCCAGCAGCGTAGAAATCGATGGGGGGAGTGTAGCTTTCTTT. Its translation: CASSVEIDGGSVAFF. Complete variable domain (other parts from reference TRBV9 and TRBJ1-1): DSGVTQTPKHLITATGQRVTLRCSPRSGDLSVYWYQQSLDQGLQFLIQYYNGEERAKGNILERFSAQQFPDLHSELNLSSLELGDSALYFCASSVEIDGGSVAFFGQGTRLTVV.

The rearrangement uses TRBV3-1 (or the pseudogene TRBV3-2) and TRBJ1-1; TRBD1 agrees at 10 bases. J was trimmed by 4 bases and V by 2 bases; bases with no gene match: 7. This CDR3 is built from 16 residues. CDR1 is LGHDT and CDR2 is YNNKEL in the germline V gene (reference sequence). As DNA, the CDR3 is TGTGCCAGCAGCCAAAACACCGGGACAGGGGCCACTGAAGCTTTCTTT. The encoded protein is CASSQNTGTGATEAFF.

The V call is TRBV28, the J call TRBJ2-5; a possible D gene is TRBD2 (7 bases). CDR1 and CDR2 (germline): MDHEN, SYDVKM. V was trimmed by 6 bases and J by 4 bases, leaving 12 bases between them. This CDR3 contains 13 residues. CDR3 sequence reads: CASRKGGRETQYF. The CDR3 DNA follows: TGTGCCAGCAGAAAGGGGGGGCGAGAGACCCAGTACTTC.

The chain joins TRBV11-3 to TRBJ2-1; 12 bases are shared with TRBD2. V dropped 4 bases and J dropped 10; count of bases not matched to a gene: 8. Germline V lookup: CDR1 SGHNT, CDR2 YENEEA. This CDR3 is built from 15 residues. The CDR3, as DNA: TGTGCCAGCAGCTCGCTAGCGGGAGGGCCAAGGGAGCAGTTCTTC. Translation: CASSSLAGGPREQFF. The full variable domain, its missing parts supplied by reference TRBV11-3 and TRBJ2-1, is EAGVVQSPRYKIIEKKQPVAFWCNPISGHNTLYWYLQNLGQGPELLIRYENEEAVDDSQLPKDRFSAERLKGVDSTLKIQPAELGDSAVYLCASSSLAGGPREQFFGPGTRLTVL.

J is TRBJ2-3 and V is TRBV10-3, with 13 bases lining up with TRBD2. V dropped 3 bases and J dropped 2; count of bases not matched to a gene: 5. CDR3 size: 17 residues. The V gene's germline CDR1 is ENHRY and CDR2 SYGVKD. The CDR3 is CAISDLGLAGPTDTQYF. For the CDR3, the DNA is TGTGCCATCAGTGATCTGGGACTAGCGGGACCCACAGATACGCAGTATTTT.

This clone showed up just once. The V and J genes are TRBV6-5 and TRBJ2-7; the D is unclear. V lost 4 bases and J 2 bases, leaving 9 bases between the germline ends. This CDR3 spans 13 amino acids. Germline loops: CDR1 MNHEY, CDR2 SVGAGI. CDR3 nucleotide sequence: TGTGCCAGCAGTTTCGGTCAGGCCTACGAGCAGTACTTC. It encodes CASSFGQAYEQYF.

V usage is TRBV27 and J usage is TRBJ2-3; 9 nucleotides align to TRBD1. CDR1 is MNHEY, CDR2 SMNVEV, per germline (reference sequence). V was clipped by 5 bases and J by 7 bases; unmatched bases: 7. This CDR3 is built from 14 residues. CDR3 nucleotide sequence: TGTGCCAGCAGTACGGGACAGGGTGCCAATACGCAGTATTTT. It codes for CASSTGQGANTQYF.

V is TRBV28 and J is TRBJ1-5, with unresolved D. The CDR3 is 15 residues long. The germline gives CDR1 MDHEN, CDR2 SYDVKM. Trimming removed 1 base from V and 2 bases from J, with 9 bases in between. As DNA, the CDR3 is TGTGCCAGCAGTTTATTGGGTGGAGGCAATCAGCCCCAGCATTTT. This codes for CASSLLGGGNQPQHF.

This chain connects TRBV14 to TRBJ2-3, with D perhaps matching TRBD1 (6 bases). V was clipped by 7 bases and J by 4 bases, with 21 bases between them. CDR3 length equals 16 residues. CDR1 and CDR2 from the germline V gene are SGHDN and FVKESK. CDR3 protein: CASTRTQTGSADTQYF. Written as DNA, the CDR3 is TGTGCCAGCACTAGGACCCAGACAGGCTCGGCAGATACGCAGTATTTT.

This clone was found once. The chain carries TRBV3-1 (or the pseudogene TRBV3-2) and TRBJ2-5, with a tentative D call TRBD1 (5 bases). Trimming took 1 base from V and 4 from J, leaving 7 bases between them. This CDR3 comprises 13 residues. CDR1 is LGHDT, CDR2 YNNKEL, per germline (reference sequence). The DNA for the CDR3 is TGTGCCAGCAGCCAAGTTAGGGGAGAGACCCAGTACTTC. Its protein is CASSQVRGETQYF.

The chain employs TRBV5-1 and TRBJ2-1; D is ambiguous. Germline V gene lookup returns CDR1 SGHRS and CDR2 YFSETQ. The CDR3 has 13 residues. Trimming took off 2 bases at V and 7 bases at J, with 10 bases between the two ends. CDR3 sequence: CASSFVLENEQFF. The CDR3 DNA is TGCGCCAGCAGCTTCGTGCTAGAAAATGAGCAGTTCTTC.

A remark on this clone: This sample includes further DNA sequences coding for the same CDR3. The V gene is TRBV9, the J gene TRBJ2-2, with D unresolved. This CDR3 contains 12 residues. Germline V gives CDR1 SGDLS, CDR2 YYNGEE. Deletions cut 4 bases from V and 2 bases from J, with 3 bases between. The DNA for the CDR3 is TGTGCCAGCAGCCTCAACACCGGGGAGCTGTTTTTT. Translated: CASSLNTGELFF.

The chain recombines TRBV10-3 with TRBJ1-1; D is unclear. V was clipped by 0 bases and J by 1 base, with 9 bases between them. CDR1 and CDR2 (germline): ENHRY, SYGVKD. CDR3 length: 15 residues. CDR3 in DNA: TGTGCCATCAGTGAGTCCTCTAAAGCGAACACTGAAGCTTTCTTT. Its translation is CAISESSKANTEAFF.

The chain is built from TRBV7-8 and TRBJ1-3; no clear D gene. Per germline, CDR1 SGHVS and CDR2 FQNEAQ. Trimming removed 1 base from V and 2 bases from J, with 12 bases in between. CDR3 length equals 16 residues. The CDR3 region has the DNA TGTGCCAGCAGCTTAGGGGCAACAATCGCTGGAAACACCATATATTTT. This codes for CASSLGATIAGNTIYF. Complete variable domain (other parts from reference TRBV7-8 and TRBJ1-3): GAGVSQSPRYKVAKRGQDVALRCDPISGHVSLFWYQQALGQGPEFLTYFQNEAQLDKSGLPSDRFFAERPEGSVSTLKIQRTQQEDSAVYLCASSLGATIAGNTIYFGEGSWLTVV.

The rearrangement links TRBV14 to TRBJ2-7; possibly TRBD1 for D (6 bases). Trimming pared 6 bases from V and 3 bases from J, leaving 24 bases between. The CDR3 contains 17 residues. Germline CDR1 is SGHDN and CDR2 is FVKESK. CDR3 sequence: CASSPDRILSSHYEQYF. The CDR3 DNA reads as TGTGCCAGCAGTCCCGACAGGATCCTTAGTTCCCACTACGAGCAGTACTTC.

The J gene is TRBJ2-7, the V gene TRBV6-6; TRBD2 might be the D (6 bases). Trimming took off 5 bases at V and 4 bases at J, with 6 bases between the two ends. Germline-derived CDR1 and CDR2 are MNHNY and SVGAGI (reference sequence). The CDR3 has 11 residues. The CDR3 protein is CASSGGYEQYF. The CDR3 DNA is TGTGCCAGCAGTGGAGGGTACGAGCAGTACTTC.

The V and J genes are TRBV5-1 and TRBJ2-7; 11 bases agree with TRBD2. This CDR3 region has 15 residues. V lost 0 bases to trimming and J lost 7 bases; unmatched junction nucleotides: 6. Germline V gene lookup returns CDR1 SGHRS and CDR2 YFSETQ. The CDR3 DNA reads as TGCGCCAGCAGCTTGGTACTAGCGGGAGTCCGTGAGCAGTACTTC. This gives the protein CASSLVLAGVREQYF. The full variable domain, its missing parts supplied by reference TRBV5-1 and TRBJ2-7, is KAGVTQTPRYLIKTRGQQVTLSCSPISGHRSVSWYQQTPGQGLQFLFEYFSETQRNKGNFPGRFSGRQFSNSRSEMNVSTLELGDSALYLCASSLVLAGVREQYFGPGTRLTVT.

V usage is TRBV4-2 and J usage is TRBJ1-4; 10 bases agree with TRBD1. The trim removed 3 bases at V and 5 bases at J, leaving 3 bases unmatched. CDR3 length: 15 residues. The germline gives CDR1 LGHNA, CDR2 YNFKEQ. The CDR3 spells CASSQPGQGNEKLFF. The CDR3 coding sequence is TGTGCCAGCAGCCAGCCGGGACAGGGGAATGAAAAACTGTTTTTT.